This T cell receptor (beta chain) was captured by sequencing in a study of T cell repertoires in cytomegalovirus infection. Study-level information: In public TCR beta signatures, there were indications of both CMV infection and matching HLA type. Study-level findings and limits: The ex vivo response was dominated by HLA-C-restricted CMV-specific TCR beta clonotypes.

TCRdb used MiXCR to reprocess the reads, holding one entry per CDR3 protein. The data show some 240,000 distinct CDR3 sequences, 15% to 20% seen once. As concerns this clonotype: The antigen is unknown.

The sequence derives from a human donor in good health (CMV status not recorded). Some clones in this sample may be carry-over from other donors' samples. Sequenced input: CD8+ T cells from PBMCs.

CDR3 nucleotides: TGTGCCAGCAGTTTATTCGCGGGGGTGGATACGCAGTATTTT. Protein: CASSLFAGVDTQYF. The gene calls are TRBV27 and TRBJ2-3; 7 bases fit TRBD2. The V segment lost 1 base and the J segment 6 bases; nucleotides outside the gene matches: 4. CDR1 is MNHEY, CDR2 SMNVEV, per germline (reference sequence). The CDR3 spans 14 residues.